This paragraph reports one T cell receptor (beta chain). What it binds is unknown. The data are from a study of blood T cells in healthy people across ages. Healthy individuals of Caucasian origin from Russia, aged about 6 to 95, served as donors. Total RNA was extracted at no less than 6 micrograms per sample. Study observations and caveats: Across samples, TCR beta diversity tracked strongly with naive T cell percentage.

With a J-beta primer mix and a sample-barcoded 5' primer, a second PCR ran about 6 to 11 cycles. A template-switch adaptor that had 12 random nucleotides put a tag on each cDNA molecule. TCRdb reanalysed the 5' RACE reads using MiXCR and keeps one entry per CDR3 protein. The sample carries over 1.5 million distinct CDR3 sequences, around 48% recorded once. The length of the CDR3 is 15 residues. Trimming cost V 1 base and J 4 bases; bases outside gene matches: 3. Germline lookup yields CDR1 LNHNV and CDR2 YYDKDF (reference sequence). Sequencing used blood. This receptor was taken from a woman between 40 and 50 years old in good health. The chain uses TRBV15 and TRBJ2-3, with 9 bases aligning to TRBD2. CDR3 sequence: CATSRVLAGPDTQYF. CDR3 DNA: TGTGCCACCAGCAGAGTTCTAGCGGGGCCAGATACGCAGTATTTT.